This T cell receptor (beta chain) was retrieved from a study of cytomegalovirus exposure and HLA in healthy donors. This clone has more than one count but fewer than ten. Its antigen is not identified. Profiled with immunoSEQ multiplex PCR; TCRdb holds only in-frame clones, not every one. This sample carries 150,000 to 200,000 clones, approximately 85% of them seen once, and the ten largest clones take more than 1.1%. The study, taken as a whole, reports: Cytomegalovirus status was reportedly diagnosed by the classifier with high specificity and sensitivity. TCR beta chains numbering some 160 were designated cytomegalovirus-associated.

The TCR originated in a woman younger than 30 in good health and CMV-seronegative. Sequenced sample: PBMCs.

As DNA, the CDR3 is TGTGCCAGCAGAACGACAAGGACTAGCGGTTACAATGAGCAGTTCTTC. Translating it yields CASRTTRTSGYNEQFF. This chain joins TRBV11-2 and TRBJ2-1; 10 bases are shared with TRBD2. The junction had 9 bases not matched to a gene; V was cut back by 6 bases and J by 4 bases. CDR3 length: 16 residues. Per the germline V gene, CDR1 is SGHAT and CDR2 is FQNNGV.